This T cell receptor beta chain was obtained from a study of blood T cell repertoires in COVID-19. Across the whole study: PBMCs, B-cell-depleted T cells, or T cells provided the cDNA or gDNA that made up the material.

Germline loops: CDR1 SGDLS, CDR2 YYNGEE. Trimming cost V 3 bases and J 5 bases; bases outside gene matches: 7. This CDR3 is built from 15 residues. In the authors' workflow: Amplification of reference gene primers was used by the study to estimate nucleated cell counts. Clones were sequenced by immunoSEQ multiplex PCR, and TCRdb holds only the in-frame ones, with some missing. V, J and clone size are those of that table, while D and trimming were read from the DNA. The sample holds over 150,000 clones; about 80% are singletons and the top ten take around an eighth. The sequence was obtained from a woman aged 60 to 75 with COVID-19, enrolled during active disease. The sequencing input was peripheral blood. The V gene is TRBV9, the J gene TRBJ1-1; 10 bases agree with TRBD1. CDR3: CASSGRQGARTEAFF. The CDR3, as DNA: TGTGCCAGCAGCGGGAGACAGGGGGCTCGGACTGAAGCTTTCTTT.